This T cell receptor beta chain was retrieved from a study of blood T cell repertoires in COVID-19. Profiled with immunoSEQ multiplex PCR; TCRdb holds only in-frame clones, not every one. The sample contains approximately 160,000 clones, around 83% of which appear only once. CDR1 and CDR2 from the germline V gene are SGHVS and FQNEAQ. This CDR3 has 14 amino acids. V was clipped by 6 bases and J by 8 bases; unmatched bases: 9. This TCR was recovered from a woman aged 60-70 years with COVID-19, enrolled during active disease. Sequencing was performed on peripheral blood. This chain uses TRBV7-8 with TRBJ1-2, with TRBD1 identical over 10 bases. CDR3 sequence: CASRPGTGVYGYTF. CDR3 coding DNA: TGTGCCAGCAGGCCCGGGACAGGGGTGTACGGCTACACCTTC.